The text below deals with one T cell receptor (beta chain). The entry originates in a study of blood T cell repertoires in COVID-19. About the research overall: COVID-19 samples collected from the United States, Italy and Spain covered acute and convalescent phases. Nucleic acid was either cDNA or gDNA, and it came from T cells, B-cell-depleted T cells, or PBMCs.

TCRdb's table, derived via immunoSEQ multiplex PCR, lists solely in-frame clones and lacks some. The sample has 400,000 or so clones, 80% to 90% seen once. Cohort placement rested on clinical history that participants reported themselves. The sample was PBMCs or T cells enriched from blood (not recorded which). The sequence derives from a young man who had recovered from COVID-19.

Here the CDR3 DNA reads TGTGCCAGTAGTGTCACTAGCGGGAGCGGTGAGCAGTTCTTC. It encodes CASSVTSGSGEQFF. The V call is TRBV19, the J call TRBJ2-1; 11 bases align to TRBD2. V gave up 5 bases and J gave up 9 bases; unmatched junction bases: 6. This CDR3 is built from 14 residues. CDR1 is LNHDA and CDR2 is SQIVND in the germline V gene (reference sequence).